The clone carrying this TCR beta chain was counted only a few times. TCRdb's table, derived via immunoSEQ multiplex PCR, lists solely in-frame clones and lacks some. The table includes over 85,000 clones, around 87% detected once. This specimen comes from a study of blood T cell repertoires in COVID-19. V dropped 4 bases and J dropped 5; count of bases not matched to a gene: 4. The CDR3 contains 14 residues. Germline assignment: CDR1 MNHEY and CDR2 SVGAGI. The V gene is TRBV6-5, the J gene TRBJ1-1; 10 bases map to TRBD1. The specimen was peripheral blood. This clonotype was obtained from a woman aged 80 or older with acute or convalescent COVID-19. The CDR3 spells CASSFGTGVTEAFF. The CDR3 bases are TGTGCCAGCAGTTTCGGGACAGGGGTTACTGAAGCTTTCTTT.